This paragraph reports one T cell receptor (beta chain). No antigen is known for it. This entry is derived from a study of T cell responses to AZD1222 COVID-19 vaccine. Method: immunoSEQ multiplex PCR; TCRdb's copy keeps in-frame clones and lacks some. Of about 74,000 clones in the sample, 85% to 95% were seen once. Pooled together were second doses at about 4 or about 12 weeks. In germline, CDR1 is MNHEY, CDR2 SVGAGI. V was cut by 0 bases and J by 8 bases, with 10 bases left in between. CDR3 length equals 13 residues. Overall study findings and caveats: No repertoire was sampled before or during the peak T cell response, only after it. Females outnumbered males among donors, who were mostly white British; clonal diversity was possibly underestimated. Seropositive AZD1222 recipients at baseline numbered only five to seven.

The chain recombines TRBV6-5 with TRBJ1-2; D not resolved. The material was peripheral blood, obtained 28 days after the second AZD1222 dose. The sequence was obtained from an adult who received the AZD1222 COVID-19 vaccine. The CDR3 nucleotides are TGTGCCAGCAGTTACTCGAGTGGGAAAGGCTACACCTTC. Encoded protein: CASSYSSGKGYTF.